A single T cell receptor beta chain is shown here with its context. Other nucleotide sequences in the sample specify the same CDR3. The sample belongs to a study of blood T cell repertoires in COVID-19. At the level of the study: The study drew acute and convalescent COVID-19 samples from the United States, Italy and Spain.

Assay: immunoSEQ multiplex PCR; the TCRdb copy retains only in-frame clones and omits some. The sample shows just over 95,000 clones, about 80% of them seen only once. J was trimmed by 6 bases and V by 6 bases; bases with no gene match: 5. CDR3 length: 13 amino acids. Germline V gene lookup returns CDR1 MNHEY and CDR2 SVGEGT. The sample comprised peripheral blood. This chain uses TRBV6-2 or TRBV6-3 with TRBJ1-1; TRBD1 matches at 9 bases. The receptor was isolated from a man between 60 and 70 years old with acute or convalescent COVID-19. CDR3 amino acids: CASSRDRESEAFF. For the CDR3, the DNA is TGTGCCAGCAGCAGGGACAGGGAGTCTGAAGCTTTCTTT.